The subject of this entry is one T cell receptor (beta chain). This clone occurred a few times. No cognate antigen has been identified for it. Base qualities are not provided; no much larger clone lies one nucleotide away. Libraries were prepared through the immunoSEQ multiplex PCR assay. For the multiplex PCR, a mixture combining 60 forward primers for TCR Vbeta segments and 13 reverse primers for TCR Jbeta segments was used. The CDR3 region of rearranged TCR beta genes was amplified from genomic DNA by a multiplex PCR assay. The Illumina HiSeq System was used to sequence the amplified TCR beta libraries as 87-base-pair reads. In the original analysis: Across the 600 to 700 repertoires, a later analysis counted 80 million or so unique TCR beta chains, 9 million to 14 million of which were shared by at least two donors. Raw reads were error-corrected and collapsed into unique sequences by a nearest-neighbor algorithm in which closely related sequences were merged to remove PCR and sequencing errors. CDR3 sequences were aligned to IMGT reference sequences to assign V, D and J gene segments. For a sequence to be retained, at least a six-nucleotide match to both a V gene segment and a J gene segment was required. Rearrangements were classified as productive when the CDR3 lacked stop codons and remained in frame with V and J, and all other rearrangements were classified as non-productive. CDR3 was defined according to IMGT convention as the region running from the second conserved V-encoded cysteine to the conserved J-encoded phenylalanine. The earlier analysis of some 540 of the donors excluded any sequence lacking an unambiguous match to a single V gene segment. An earlier analysis of under 750 of the donors called V segments functional above 56.7% productive rearrangements and segregating when the between-donor standard deviation exceeded 5%. A statistical classification framework was developed to diagnose cytomegalovirus status using the catalog of TCR beta chain sequences. In a later analysis, V and J genes were assigned by comparing TCR nucleotide sequences against IMGT/GENE-DB human TR gene sequences. Using the TCRdist pipeline, a later analysis assigned CDR3 sequences along with most-parsimonious VDJ recombination scenarios. In a later analysis, every TCR beta chain was defined by the combination of its CDR3 amino acid sequence and its V-gene family, and reads without a unique V-gene family were dropped. In a later analysis, around 650 highly shared, low-generation-probability nucleotide sequences were removed to address suspected cross-contamination and a sequencing artifact. A later analysis calculated a clonal expansion index for each public chain from normalized within-repertoire ranks of inferred template counts. A later analysis computed generation probabilities with a VDJ recombination model fitted to out-of-frame rearrangements, and checked the results against IGoR. In a later analysis, hypergeometric tests were used to score TCR-TCR, TCR-HLA and TCR-CMV co-occurrence, with a repertoire-size bias correction applied to TCR pairs. False discovery rates were estimated in a later analysis by permuting HLA or CMV assignments 20 times. In a later analysis, co-occurring TCRs were grouped using DBSCAN, with TCRdist sequence similarity added in when clustering inside HLA-allele-positive subsets. For co-occurrence clustering, repertoires with fewer than 30,000 or more than 120,000 public chains were excluded, along with 5 or 6 repertoires with anomalous nucleotide sharing. TCRdb re-hosts the immuneACCESS table, in-frame sequences only. Its copies lack some clones; in the studies checked, an unresolved V gene accounts for under half of them, and the cause for the rest is not known. V, J and clone size are taken as reported in that table, and D and trimming were inferred from the DNA itself. The sample includes approximately 77,000 clones, with over 60% observed a single time. About 12% of the sample is taken by the ten largest.

This sample is part of a study of cytomegalovirus exposure and HLA in healthy donors (dated by TCRdb to the late 2010s). Turning to the overall study: An earlier analysis of some 500 of the donors reported about 250 Gb of sequence data and 117 million unique TCR beta sequences from 150 million to 200 million T cells. To predict cytomegalovirus infection status, the study combined high-throughput TCR immunosequencing, statistical association of individual TCRs with disease status, and machine learning. All discovery cohort repertoires had been generated on a single sequencing platform. Of the 350 to 450 genotyped donors, more than 75% were placed in the genetic ancestry cluster associated with self-reported Caucasian donors. HLA typing covered class I and class II loci at four-digit resolution. The study profiled the T cell repertoires of 500 to 800 subjects by immunosequencing and related them to cytomegalovirus serostatus. Four to six DR-DQ haplotypes were handled as single units for association and clustering because linkage in the cohort was strong. Alongside the repertoire data, information on donor age, sex, ethnicity and CMV serostatus was compiled. On average, roughly 200,000 unique TCR beta nucleotide sequences were sequenced per donor among 398 genotyped donors of the cohort, with roughly 19% of those sequences being non-productive. An earlier analysis of 450 to 750 of the donors used high-throughput TCR beta sequencing to judge whether each TCR beta V gene segment behaved as functional or pseudogenic. Typing coverage varied by locus: about 629-630 donors for A, B, C, DRB1 and DQB1; some 520 for DQA1; around 570 for DPA1; approximately 450 for DPB1. The later analysis used no new phenotypic data to find candidate immune exposures, relying instead on TCR beta sequences and their occurrence across donors. In addition to the first cohort of around 670 subjects, a separate validation cohort of about 120 different subjects was used. A later analysis re-examined previously published TCR beta repertoires from 600 to 700 donors and added high-resolution HLA genotyping to investigate patterns of TCR occurrence. Genome-wide SNP genotypes for about three fifths of the roughly 670 donors were used in a later genetic analysis, which treated that subset as a discovery cohort. The aim of the study was to test whether cataloging public T cell receptors could identify signatures of past pathogen exposure. An early release that covered 640 HLA-typed donors contained around 300 gigabases of sequencing data and 65 million to 100 million unique TCR sequences. Beyond this particular receptor, the publication reports: Linkage disequilibrium might explain the correlated functional status among segregating V segments, but an unknown experimental factor could not be excluded. In an earlier analysis of 587 of the donors, most TCR beta V segments appeared in productive rearrangements about 87% or about 30% of the time, broadly matching IMGT annotations. In a later genetic analysis, fewer N-insertions in productive TCRs were reported among donors in an Asian-associated ancestry cluster than the roughly 640-donor mean. The study listed 164 TCR beta chains as associated with cytomegalovirus. According to the authors, the approach could potentially be generalized to other disease states and immunological phenotypes. The only immune exposure information available for the cohort was CMV serostatus. In a later genetic analysis, a missense DCLRE1C variant was associated with V-gene and J-gene trimming of TCR beta chains, and the association was replicated in an independent cohort. According to a later analysis, parvovirus B19, influenza, CMV and Epstein-Barr virus appeared linked to several top co-occurrence clusters. The classifier was reported to diagnose cytomegalovirus status with high specificity and sensitivity in both the original cohort and the validation cohort. Because counts were too low, some 17 rarely observed V segments, including chromosome 9 orphons, were excluded from the earlier analysis of fewer than 650 of the donors. In a later analysis, the rate of TCR association differed among HLA loci, with DRB1 alleles having the most associated TCRs and HLA-C alleles having the fewest. This cohort had only TCR beta chains sequenced, and the lack of alpha or paired-chain data limited which features could be detected. A later analysis associated 16,951 TCR beta sequences with specific HLA alleles at a false discovery rate of 0.05. Across donors, most TCR sequences were observed very rarely, whereas some public TCRs were present in many individuals. The sequencing pipeline was judged likely to have produced a cluster of highly shared sequence variants as a technical artifact. When HLA alleles, especially DR and DQ, strongly co-occurred, attributing TCR associations to individual alleles was difficult. Compared with equally common non-associated chains, HLA-associated TCR beta chains in a later analysis were more clonally expanded and had lower generation probabilities. A further reported finding was that TCR beta sequences accurately predicted the HLA-A and HLA-B alleles for most subjects in the first cohort. Most CMV-associated TCR beta chains appeared to be HLA-restricted in a later analysis, and the HLA associations seemed to be driven largely by CMV exposure. Roughly uniform sequencing depth across donors was assumed in presence/absence analyses, although this assumption may not hold. In vitro tests confirmed that a few of the cytomegalovirus-associated TCR beta chains recognize cytomegalovirus antigens. Because HLA typing was missing for some donors at each locus, association tests included only the typed subset. The 87-base-pair reads could not distinguish some IMGT-functional V segments, including TRBV6-2 and TRBV6-3, so those segments were excluded.

V drops 0 bases and J drops 3 bases, leaving 11 bases in between. The CDR3 has 15 amino acids, counting the end cysteine and phenylalanine. The read is trimmed to its CDR3 DNA, 45 bases read in frame from base 1. The germline V gene (reference sequence) sets CDR1 to LNHDA and CDR2 to SQIVND. The cohort comprised several hundred healthy bone marrow donors. At the time of sampling, every cohort member was nominally healthy, though immune exposures that went unrecorded were likely present. The donor was CMV seropositive and belonged to the group of about 290 seropositive cohort members. Every donor gave a peripheral blood sample, and the peripheral blood mononuclear cells from that sample were used for TCR beta sequencing. Genomic DNA extraction from the blood cell samples was performed with the Qiagen DNeasy Blood Extraction Kit.

This sequence was found in a male donor in good health and CMV-seropositive. The V gene is TRBV19 and the J gene is TRBJ1-1; there is no confident call for the D gene. Sequenced sample: PBMCs. The CDR3 loop reads CASSIDGGQYTEAFF. The nucleotide sequence reads TGTGCCAGTAGTATAGACGGCGGGCAGTACACTGAAGCTTTCTTT. The full variable domain, completed from the reference TRBV19 and TRBJ1-1 proteins outside the CDR3, reads DGGITQSPKYLFRKEGQNVTLSCEQNLNHDAMYWYRQDPGQGLRLIYYSQIVNDFQKGDIAEGYSVSREKKESFPLTVTSAQKNPTAFYLCASSIDGGQYTEAFFGQGTRLTVV.